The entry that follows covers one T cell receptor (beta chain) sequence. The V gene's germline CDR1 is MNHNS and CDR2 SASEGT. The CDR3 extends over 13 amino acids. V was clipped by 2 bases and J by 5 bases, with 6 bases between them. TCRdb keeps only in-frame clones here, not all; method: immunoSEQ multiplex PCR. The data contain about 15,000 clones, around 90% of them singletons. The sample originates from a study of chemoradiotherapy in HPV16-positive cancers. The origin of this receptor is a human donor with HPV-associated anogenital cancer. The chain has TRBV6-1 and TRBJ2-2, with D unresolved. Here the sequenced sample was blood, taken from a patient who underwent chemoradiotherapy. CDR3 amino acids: CASSELETGELFF. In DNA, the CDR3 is TGTGCCAGCAGTGAATTGGAAACCGGGGAGCTGTTTTTT.